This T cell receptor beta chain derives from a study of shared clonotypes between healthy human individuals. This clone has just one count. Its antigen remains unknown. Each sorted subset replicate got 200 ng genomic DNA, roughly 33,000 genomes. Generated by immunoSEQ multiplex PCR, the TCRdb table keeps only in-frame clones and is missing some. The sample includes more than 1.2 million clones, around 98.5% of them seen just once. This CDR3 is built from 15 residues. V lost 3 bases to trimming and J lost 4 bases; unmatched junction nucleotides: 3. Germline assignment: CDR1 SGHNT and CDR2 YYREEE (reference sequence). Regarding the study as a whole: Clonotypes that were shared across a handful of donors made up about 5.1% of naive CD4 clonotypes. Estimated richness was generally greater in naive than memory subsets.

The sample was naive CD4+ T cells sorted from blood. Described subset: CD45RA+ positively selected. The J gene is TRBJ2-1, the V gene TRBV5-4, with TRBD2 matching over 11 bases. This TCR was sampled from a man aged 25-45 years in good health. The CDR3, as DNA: TGTGCCAGCAGCTCTAGCGGGAGGTTATACAATGAGCAGTTCTTC. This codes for CASSSSGRLYNEQFF.